This TCR beta chain appears in the sequencing data of a study of T cell responses to AZD1222 COVID-19 vaccine (dated by TCRdb to the early 2020s). About the investigation overall: TCR sequencing covered roughly 230 trial participants: 207 given two doses of AZD1222 and 26 given two doses of MenACWY control vaccine. Trial participants were enrolled by age into subgroups of 18-55, 56-69 and 70-plus years, and about 150, 27 and 61 TCR-sequenced participants, respectively, were included in these subgroups. Paper-wide results and their limitations: Conclusions about previously exposed vaccinees were limited because only a handful of AZD1222 recipients were SARS-CoV-2 seropositive at baseline. In the small 56-69-year group, the increase in depth fell short of significance, most likely because of low power. Spike-specific TCR breadth and depth rose significantly after two AZD1222 doses compared with day 0 and with MenACWY recipients. Because no day 14 peak-response samples were available, the repertoires could be characterized only after the peak T cell response. Reportedly, close to half of the unique spike-specific TCRs recognized epitopes lying outside the regions that are mutated in the B.1.351 and B.1.1.7 variants. Most participants were white British and females outnumbered males, and the authors suggested that clonal diversity may have been underestimated. The whole spike protein was spanned by vaccine-associated CD4 TCRs, and dominant responses were seen in regions 160-218 and 743-854.

Comment on this clone: No antigen is known for it. Base quality data are lacking; no much larger clone is found one base away.

The sample's time point label, in plain terms: about 28 days (+/-7) after the second vaccine dose. Because spike-specific TCR depth and breadth did not differ between the two schedules, AZD1222 recipients who got a second dose at roughly 4 weeks were pooled with those who got a second dose at roughly 12 weeks. Vaccinee samples came from UK trials COV001 and COV002, including a single-blind randomized controlled phase 2/3 trial of AZD1222 (ChAdOx1 nCoV-19) in healthy adults. For TCRbeta chain sequencing, PBMC samples from trial participants were taken at day 0 and at day 28 after the second dose. The cysteine opens and the phenylalanine closes a CDR3 of 13 amino acids. The sequence is cut down to CDR3 DNA, 39 bases in frame from base 1. V is pared back by 1 base and J by 5 bases, with 8 bases lying between the germline termini. From a lookup of the germline V gene (reference sequence), CDR1 and CDR2 are LGHDT and YNNKEL.

The CDR3 regions of human TCRbeta chains were analyzed by immunosequencing. Per the original workflow: Repertoire TCRs were checked for matches against a reference library of SARS-CoV-2-specific TCRs that had been generated using the MIRA antigen-specificity platform. Breadth was defined as the fraction of unique TCRs that were SARS-CoV-2-associated, and depth was defined as the fraction of total T cells that were SARS-CoV-2-associated. Using the MIRA data, every spike-specific TCR was mapped to the spike region that the TCR reacted to and assigned to either a CD4 or a CD8 class. Log10-transformed breadth and depth values were compared by one-way ANOVA with Sidak's multiple comparisons tests. Held by TCRdb, this immuneACCESS table contains in-frame sequences only and omits some clones. Under half of the omission traces to an unresolved V gene where checked; the cause of the rest is unknown. That table is the source of V, J and clone size, and D and trimming were worked out from the DNA. Recorded for this sample are some 130,000 clones; approximately 86% of them occurred a single time. 4.5% to 6.5% of the sample comes from the top ten.

The chain is encoded by TRBV3-1 (or the pseudogene TRBV3-2) joined to TRBJ1-1; the best D guess is TRBD1, with 5 bases matching. The clonotype was recovered from an adult who received the AZD1222 COVID-19 vaccine. This material consisted of peripheral blood, taken 28 days after the second AZD1222 dose. The nucleotide sequence is TGTGCCAGCAGCCAAGGGGGGGTTACTGAAGCTTTCTTT. It codes for CASSQGGVTEAFF.